This T cell receptor (beta chain) was recorded in a study of response to subunit inactivated influenza vaccine. Via MiXCR, TCRdb re-called the RT-PCR reads, giving one row per CDR3 protein. The table shows roughly 540,000 distinct CDR3 sequences, with around a quarter occurring only once. This clonotype was detected a few times. This CDR3 has 13 residues. Per germline, CDR1 SNHLY and CDR2 FYNNEI. Trimming pared 4 bases from V and 3 bases from J, leaving 10 bases between. This sample also appeared in a second study, on T cells expressing NK-cell markers. That report adds: The TCR beta cDNA came from 5'RACE template switching with UMIs. Most of the eight sequenced donors were HCMV-seropositive; one was seronegative. HCMV specificity of the expanded NKG2C+ T cell clones was not established.

The rearrangement links TRBV2 to TRBJ2-7; D is undetermined. The sequenced sample was CD4+ T cells sorted from PBMCs, obtained approximately 13 days after vaccination. The receptor was derived from a man aged 45 to 65 who received an inactivated influenza vaccine. The CDR3 DNA sequence: TGTGCCAGCAGTGGGACCGCCGGCTACGAGCAGTACTTC. Translation gives CASSGTAGYEQYF.